These 10 T cell receptor beta chains originate from one sample sequenced in a study of vaccination effects on CD4 cells after COVID-19. Cultured cells yielded isolated CD4+ T cells after approximately nine days. Produced via immunoSEQ multiplex PCR; TCRdb's table is partial and in-frame only. The sample lists 50,000 to 70,000 clones, approximately 72% occurring once. These receptors lack a known antigen. The sequences come from CD4+ T cells from PBMCs cultured without peptide, collected before COVID-19 vaccination. The receptors originated from a human donor who had a prior SARS-CoV-2 infection.

Only a few counts were recorded for this clone. This chain connects TRBV5-8 to TRBJ2-1; 10 nucleotides line up with TRBD2. CDR1 SGHTS and CDR2 YDEGEE come from the germline V gene. This CDR3 spans 15 amino acids. J was trimmed by 4 bases and V by 4 bases; bases with no gene match: 5. As DNA, the CDR3 is TGTGCCAGCAGCCCCGGGACTAGCGAGTACAATGAGCAGTTCTTC. It codes for CASSPGTSEYNEQFF.

This clone came up many times. The J gene is TRBJ1-6, the V gene TRBV2; D is perhaps TRBD1 (6 bases). Germline CDR1 is SNHLY and CDR2 is FYNNEI. Deletions cut 5 bases from V and 10 bases from J, with 15 bases between. CDR3 size: 14 residues. CDR3 amino acids: CASSLQGMGSPLHF. In DNA form, the CDR3 reads TGTGCCAGCAGTTTACAGGGTATGGGGTCACCCCTCCACTTT.

The chain employs TRBV28 and TRBJ1-4; 8 bases align to TRBD1. The germline gives CDR1 MDHEN, CDR2 SYDVKM. With 8 bases clipped from V and 7 bases from J, the junction kept 6 bases outside the gene matches. This CDR3 is 13 amino acids long. The chain's CDR3 is CASLRGRGEKLFF. Written as DNA, the CDR3 is TGTGCCAGCCTCAGGGGGCGCGGTGAAAAACTGTTTTTT.

This rearrangement joins TRBV5-1 to TRBJ2-7; TRBD2 is a possible D gene (5 bases). CDR1 is SGHRS, CDR2 YFSETQ, per germline. This CDR3 has 15 amino acids. V lost 4 bases and J 0 bases, leaving 14 bases between the germline ends. The CDR3 DNA is TGCGCCAGCAGCCCCGGTGGAGGAGACTCCTACGAGCAGTACTTC. Translated, it gives CASSPGGGDSYEQYF. Full variable domain (remainder filled in from reference TRBV5-1 and TRBJ2-7): KAGVTQTPRYLIKTRGQQVTLSCSPISGHRSVSWYQQTPGQGLQFLFEYFSETQRNKGNFPGRFSGRQFSNSRSEMNVSTLELGDSALYLCASSPGGGDSYEQYFGPGTRLTVT.

The rearrangement joins TRBV12-3 or TRBV12-4 to TRBJ1-1; perhaps TRBD1 as D (6 bases). The CDR3 has 13 amino acids. Trimming cost V 6 bases and J 8 bases, with 16 bases left between them. CDR3 nucleotide sequence: TGTGCCAGCAGCCCCGAAGGACAGAGGGAAGCTTTCTTT. Protein: CASSPEGQREAFF.

The chain uses TRBV19 and TRBJ2-6, with D possibly matching TRBD2 (5 bases). The length of the CDR3 is 17 residues. V lost 9 bases to trimming and J lost 0 bases, with 18 bases between them. The germline gives CDR1 LNHDA, CDR2 SQIVND (reference sequence). CDR3 protein: CASGVYGIGSGANVLTF. Here the CDR3 DNA reads TGTGCCAGCGGCGTTTACGGGATCGGCTCTGGGGCCAACGTCCTGACTTTC.

This clone was recorded a few times. CDR3 DNA sequence: TGTGCCAGCAGACATCGGACACACGAGCAGTACTTC. Translated: CASRHRTHEQYF. The gene calls are TRBV6-5 and TRBJ2-7, with D perhaps matching TRBD1 (5 bases). The CDR3 is 12 amino acids. Looked up from germline, CDR1 is MNHEY and CDR2 is SVGAGI. Trimming cost V 6 bases and J 5 bases, with 11 bases left between them.

Concerning this clone: A junction end diverges from the germline sequence, so it may reflect a read error. The genes are TRBV6-1 and TRBJ2-2; no clear D. From germline, CDR1 is MNHNS and CDR2 SASEGT. This CDR3 contains 12 residues. CDR3 DNA: TGTGCCAGCAGTGAATATACCGTGGAGCTGTTTTTT. Translation: CASSEYTVELFF.

The J gene is TRBJ1-1, the V gene TRBV25-1; 8 bases map to TRBD1. V trimming: 7 bases; J trimming: 1 base; junction bases outside the gene matches: 14. There are 17 residues in the CDR3. The germline V gene has CDR1 MGHDK and CDR2 SYGVNS. The CDR3, as DNA: TGTGCCAGCAACATACAATTACAGGGGGTGGCGAACACTGAAGCTTTCTTT. Protein: CASNIQLQGVANTEAFF.

This chain links TRBV4-3 with TRBJ1-2; 7 positions agree with TRBD1. The germline V gene has CDR1 LGHNA and CDR2 YSLEER. Unmatched junction bases numbered 9, after V lost 2 bases and J lost 3 bases. The CDR3 loop spans 16 amino acids. CDR3 bases: TGCGCCAGCAGCCAACGCACAGGGGACTGGGACTATGGCTACACCTTC. This translates into CASSQRTGDWDYGYTF.